This T cell receptor beta chain is from a study of breast tumors, draining lymph nodes, adjacent tissues. Study observations and caveats: Findings are consistent with lymph node origin and intratumoral expansion of most tumor T cells. Tumor TCR diversity was below lymph nodes but above nontumor tissue.

TCRdb passed the multiplex PCR reads through MiXCR, listing each CDR3 protein once. This table has about 230,000 distinct CDR3 sequences, 32% appearing once. Samples came from axillary lymph nodes draining the breast cancer. V shed 2 bases and J 9 bases; nucleotides not matched to a gene: 15. CDR3 length equals 18 residues. The germline CDR1 and CDR2 sequences are SGHTA and FQGTGA. This clonotype showed up many times. Its antigen remains unknown. This rearrangement joins TRBV7-3 to TRBJ2-1, with 11 bases aligning to TRBD2. Input material: axillary lymph node tissue. This receptor was obtained from a female donor with breast cancer. Some clones in this sample may be carry-over from other donors' samples. The CDR3 DNA is TGTGCCAGCAGCTTACCTGCGACTGGTAGCGGGAGGGCCCTTGAGCAGTTCTTC. This sequence encodes CASSLPATGSGRALEQFF.